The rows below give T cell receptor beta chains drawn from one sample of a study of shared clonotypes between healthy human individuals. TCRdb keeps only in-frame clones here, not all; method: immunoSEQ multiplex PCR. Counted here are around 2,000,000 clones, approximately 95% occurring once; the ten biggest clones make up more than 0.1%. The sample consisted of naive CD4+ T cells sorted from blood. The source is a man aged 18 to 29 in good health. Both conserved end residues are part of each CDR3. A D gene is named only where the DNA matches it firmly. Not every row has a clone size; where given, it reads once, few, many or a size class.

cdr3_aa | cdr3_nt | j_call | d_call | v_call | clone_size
CAISVGNTGELFF | TGTGCCATCAGTGTTGGGAACACCGGGGAGCTGTTTTTT | TRBJ2-2 | NA | TRBV10-3 | NA
CASSQYLAGDYEQYF | TGCGCCAGCAGCCAGTATCTAGCGGGAGACTACGAGCAGTACTTC | TRBJ2-7 | TRBD2 | TRBV4-3 | NA
CASSLARGMNTGELFF | TGTGCCAGCAGCTTAGCCAGAGGGATGAACACCGGGGAGCTGTTTTTT | TRBJ2-2 | NA | TRBV5-4 | NA
CASSLGQGAYEQFF | TGCGCCAGCAGTTTGGGACAGGGGGCTTATGAGCAGTTCTTC | TRBJ2-1 | TRBD1 | TRBV10-1 | NA
CASSLRTGSEQYF | TGTGCCAGCAGCCTCCGGACAGGTAGCGAGCAGTACTTC | TRBJ2-7 | TRBD1 | TRBV9 | NA
CASSRKGGWETQYF | TGTGCCAGCAGTCGGAAGGGGGGCTGGGAGACCCAGTACTTC | TRBJ2-5 | NA | TRBV7-2 | NA
CASSQLPDRAYGYTF | TGTGCCAGCTCCCAACTACCGGACAGGGCTTATGGCTACACCTTC | TRBJ1-2 | TRBD1 | TRBV18 | NA
CAWRYRDRVNTEAFF | TGTGCCTGGAGGTACCGGGATCGAGTGAACACTGAAGCTTTCTTT | TRBJ1-1 | NA | TRBV30 | NA
CASSSGQRYEQYF | TGCGCCAGCAGCTCGGGACAGCGGTACGAGCAGTACTTC | TRBJ2-7 | TRBD1 | TRBV5-1 | NA
CASSVSTSGKYNEQFF | TGTGCCAGCAGCGTATCGACTAGCGGGAAATACAATGAGCAGTTCTTC | TRBJ2-1 | TRBD2 | TRBV9 | NA
CASSSRGQNPGDYTF | TGTGCCAGCAGTTCCCGCGGACAGAATCCAGGGGACTACACCTTC | TRBJ1-2 | NA | TRBV6-5 | NA
CASSSWTGFYEQYF | TGTGCCAGCAGTTCTTGGACAGGTTTCTACGAGCAGTACTTC | TRBJ2-7 | TRBD1 | TRBV2 | NA
CSVEREGYGYTF | TGCAGCGTTGAACGGGAGGGGTACGGCTACACCTTC | TRBJ1-2 | NA | TRBV29-1 | NA
CASSDMPGGAADTQYF | TGTGCCAGCAGTGATATGCCCGGGGGGGCCGCAGATACGCAGTATTTT | TRBJ2-3 | TRBD2 | TRBV28 | once
CAWSVGGDSYEQYF | TGTGCCTGGAGTGTAGGGGGGGACTCCTACGAGCAGTACTTC | TRBJ2-7 | NA | TRBV30 | few
CASSPQGMRGTGELFF | TGTGCCAGTAGTCCACAGGGTATGAGGGGCACCGGGGAGCTGTTTTTT | TRBJ2-2 | NA | TRBV19 | NA
CAWTSQGGDEQFF | TGTGCCTGGACCTCACAGGGGGGGGATGAGCAGTTCTTC | TRBJ2-1 | NA | TRBV30 | NA
CASIPSPGEWDTQYF | TGTGCCAGCATTCCCTCTCCGGGGGAGTGGGATACGCAGTATTTT | TRBJ2-3 | NA | TRBV6-6 | NA
CASSLVGWLGNEQFF | TGTGCCAGCAGCCTGGTAGGGTGGTTGGGGAATGAGCAGTTCTTC | TRBJ2-1 | NA | TRBV7-8 | NA
CASSWDNSYEQYF | TGCGCCAGCAGTTGGGACAACTCCTACGAGCAGTACTTC | TRBJ2-7 | NA | TRBV5-1 | NA
CASSLGGGEQYF | TGTGCCAGCAGCTTGGGGGGAGGCGAGCAGTACTTC | TRBJ2-7 | NA | TRBV11-2 | NA
CASSIAGVEQFF | TGTGCCAGTAGTATAGCGGGAGTTGAGCAGTTCTTC | TRBJ2-1 | NA | TRBV19 | once
CAIRGQNTNTEAFF | TGTGCCATCAGAGGGCAAAACACGAACACTGAAGCTTTCTTT | TRBJ1-1 | NA | TRBV10-3 | once
CASRGGGQMNTEAFF | TGTGCCAGCAGGGGCGGGGGACAGATGAACACTGAGGCTTTCTTT | TRBJ1-1 | TRBD1 | TRBV7-2 | NA
CASSEGRANYGYTF | TGTGCCAGCAGTGAAGGCAGAGCTAACTATGGCTACACCTTC | TRBJ1-2 | NA | TRBV2 | NA
CAWSNTSVTDTQYF | TGTGCCTGGAGCAATACTAGTGTGACAGATACGCAGTATTTT | TRBJ2-3 | NA | TRBV30 | NA
CASSLDFGQPQHF | TGTGCCAGCAGCTTAGATTTCGGGCAGCCCCAGCATTTT | TRBJ1-5 | NA | TRBV7-8 | NA
CASSLDLGVETQYF | TGTGCCAGCAGCTTAGATCTCGGCGTGGAGACCCAGTACTTC | TRBJ2-5 | NA | TRBV11-2 | NA
CASSLVVSGHGYTF | TGTGCCAGCAGCTTAGTGGTTTCGGGGCATGGCTACACCTTC | TRBJ1-2 | NA | TRBV7-2 | NA
CASSIDILTGNGYTF | TGTGCCAGTAGTATAGATATACTTACAGGGAATGGCTACACCTTC | TRBJ1-2 | NA | TRBV19 | NA
CASSLGQGFGAYEQYF | TGCGCCAGCAGTTTAGGACAGGGGTTTGGCGCCTACGAGCAGTACTTC | TRBJ2-7 | TRBD1 | TRBV10-1 | NA
CASSIDRSTGELFF | TGTGCCAGCAGTATAGACAGATCCACCGGGGAGCTGTTTTTT | TRBJ2-2 | NA | TRBV27 | NA
CASSYLLRTEAFF | TGTGCCAGCAGTTACCTTTTGCGCACTGAAGCTTTCTTT | TRBJ1-1 | NA | TRBV28 | NA
CASSQPTGPGELFF | TGTGCCAGCAGCCAGCCTACAGGGCCCGGGGAGCTGTTTTTT | TRBJ2-2 | NA | TRBV6-5 | NA
CASSYSIQSNYGYTF | TGTGCCAGCAGTTACTCGATTCAGTCTAACTATGGCTACACCTTC | TRBJ1-2 | NA | TRBV6-5 | once
CASSLWGSGRSGNEQFF | TGTGCCAGCAGCTTATGGGGTAGCGGGAGATCAGGCAATGAGCAGTTCTTC | TRBJ2-1 | TRBD2 | TRBV11-2 | NA
CAIMGGTEAFF | TGTGCCATCATGGGGGGGACTGAAGCTTTCTTT | TRBJ1-1 | NA | TRBV10-3 | NA
CASSLDPGQGLLNTGELFF | TGTGCCAGCAGCTTAGACCCGGGACAGGGGCTACTAAACACCGGGGAGCTGTTTTTT | TRBJ2-2 | TRBD1 | TRBV11-2 | once
CASSQDRVSGTEAFF | TGCGCCAGCAGCCAAGATCGCGTTTCTGGTACTGAAGCTTTCTTT | TRBJ1-1 | NA | TRBV4-1 | NA
CASSDGRGGATYGYTF | TGTGCCAGCAGTGACGGTAGAGGAGGGGCAACTTATGGCTACACCTTC | TRBJ1-2 | NA | TRBV2 | NA
CAWNRGGSGANVLTF | TGTGCCTGGAATCGAGGTGGCTCTGGGGCCAACGTCCTGACTTTC | TRBJ2-6 | NA | TRBV30 | NA
CASSLRRGRRETQYF | TGTGCCAGCAGCTTACGAAGGGGGCGGAGGGAGACCCAGTACTTC | TRBJ2-5 | TRBD1 | TRBV11-2 | NA
CATWDSDWDKNIQYF | TGTGCCACCTGGGACTCCGACTGGGACAAAAACATTCAGTACTTC | TRBJ2-4 | NA | TRBV10-3 | NA
CASSTGTSGYEQYF | TGCGCCAGCAGCACTGGGACTAGCGGCTACGAGCAGTACTTC | TRBJ2-7 | TRBD2 | TRBV5-1 | NA
CASSLGGSLGDTQYF | TGTGCCAGCAGCTTAGGGGGCTCCCTAGGGGATACGCAGTATTTT | TRBJ2-3 | NA | TRBV7-2 | NA
CASSRDTNQPQHF | TGTGCCAGCAGTCGAGATACCAATCAGCCCCAGCATTTT | TRBJ1-5 | NA | TRBV7-9 | NA
CAISEEGARNGYTF | TGTGCCATCAGTGAAGAGGGGGCGAGGAATGGCTACACCTTC | TRBJ1-2 | TRBD1 | TRBV10-3 | NA
CASGAEPSSYNEQFF | TGTGCCAGCGGCGCCGAGCCGAGCTCCTACAATGAGCAGTTCTTC | TRBJ2-1 | NA | TRBV6-1 | NA
CASSYGSDPSTDTQYF | TGTGCCAGCAGTTACGGGTCGGATCCTAGCACAGATACGCAGTATTTT | TRBJ2-3 | NA | TRBV6-6 | NA
CASSLSTRAEAFF | TGTGCCAGCAGCTTGTCAACCCGGGCTGAAGCTTTCTTT | TRBJ1-1 | NA | TRBV7-9 | NA
CAISESGAWNEQFF | TGTGCCATCAGTGAGTCAGGGGCCTGGAATGAGCAGTTCTTC | TRBJ2-1 | NA | TRBV10-3 | NA
CASSSRGSGTYEQYF | TGTGCCAGCAGTTCCCGGGGTAGCGGCACCTACGAGCAGTACTTC | TRBJ2-7 | NA | TRBV7-2 | NA
CASSQGLRGEQYF | TGTGCCAGCAGCCAGGGCCTTAGGGGCGAGCAGTACTTC | TRBJ2-7 | NA | TRBV2 | NA
CASSRDRINSPLHF | TGTGCCAGCAGTCGGGACAGGATAAATTCACCCCTCCACTTT | TRBJ1-6 | TRBD1 | TRBV11-2 | NA
CASSLGPDRANVLTF | TGCGCCAGCAGCTTGGGACCCGATAGGGCCAACGTCCTGACTTTC | TRBJ2-6 | NA | TRBV5-1 | NA
CAWSRDRTSGRAAKNIQYF | TGTGCCTGGAGTCGAGATCGGACTAGCGGGAGGGCCGCCAAAAACATTCAGTACTTC | TRBJ2-4 | TRBD2 | TRBV30 | NA
CAISPGPNQPQHF | TGTGCCATCAGCCCGGGGCCAAATCAGCCCCAGCATTTT | TRBJ1-5 | NA | TRBV10-3 | NA
CAMGDPGFSSYEQYF | TGTGCCATGGGGGATCCAGGGTTTAGCTCCTACGAGCAGTACTTC | TRBJ2-7 | NA | TRBV10-3 | once
CAWSARGLAKNIQYF | TGTGCCTGGAGTGCTAGGGGGCTAGCCAAAAACATTCAGTACTTC | TRBJ2-4 | TRBD1 | TRBV30 | once
CASSLDGGDNTGELFF | TGCGCCAGCAGCTTGGACGGTGGGGACAACACCGGGGAGCTGTTTTTT | TRBJ2-2 | NA | TRBV5-1 | NA